The 2 T cell receptor beta chains presented below share a single source sample, sequenced in a study of CXCR3-negative and CXCR3-positive naive CD8 T cells. General study findings and limits: More hydrophobic TRB CDR3s occurred in CXCR3-positive than in CXCR3-negative naive cells.

These receptors are not linked to any known antigen. In preparing the TRB cDNA libraries, 5' RACE with UMI labels was used. Using the 5' RACE reads, TCRdb records one entry per CDR3 protein without DNA. The repertoire shows some 150,000 distinct CDR3 sequences; the top ten hold 0.25% to 0.3%. The sample consisted of naive CXCR3+ CD8+ T cells from blood. The subset here: CD45RO-CCR7+CD27+CD95- naive CD8+ T cells expressing CXCR3 (TNR3+). Source of these receptors: a human donor in good health. Some clones in this sample may be carry-over from other donors' samples.

The V and J genes are TRBV12-3 or TRBV12-4 and TRBJ2-1. The CDR3 sequence is 14 residues long. The CDR3: CASSHLSSYNEQFF.

The gene calls are TRBV28 and TRBJ2-3; the D gene TCRdb calls, TRBD2, cannot be checked with no DNA. This CDR3 contains 15 residues. The V gene's germline CDR1 is MDHEN and CDR2 SYDVKM. The CDR3 sequence is CASKTMRVSTDTQYF.